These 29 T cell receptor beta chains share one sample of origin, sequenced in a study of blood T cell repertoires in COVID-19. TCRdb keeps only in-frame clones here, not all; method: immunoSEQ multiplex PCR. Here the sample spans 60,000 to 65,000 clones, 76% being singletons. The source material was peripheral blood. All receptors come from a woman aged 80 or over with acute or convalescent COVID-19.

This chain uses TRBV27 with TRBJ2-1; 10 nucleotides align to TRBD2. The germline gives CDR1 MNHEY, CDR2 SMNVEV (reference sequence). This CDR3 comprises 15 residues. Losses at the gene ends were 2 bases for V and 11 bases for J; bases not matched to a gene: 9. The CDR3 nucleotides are TGTGCCAGCAGTTTAGGACTAGCGGTCACACCTAAGCAGTTCTTC. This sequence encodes CASSLGLAVTPKQFF.

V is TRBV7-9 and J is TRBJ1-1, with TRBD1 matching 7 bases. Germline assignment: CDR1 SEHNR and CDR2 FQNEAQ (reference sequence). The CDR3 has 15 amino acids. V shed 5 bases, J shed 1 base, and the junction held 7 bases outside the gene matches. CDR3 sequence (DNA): TGTGCCAGCAGCCCCGGGGACAGAAAGAACACTGAAGCTTTCTTT. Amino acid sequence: CASSPGDRKNTEAFF.

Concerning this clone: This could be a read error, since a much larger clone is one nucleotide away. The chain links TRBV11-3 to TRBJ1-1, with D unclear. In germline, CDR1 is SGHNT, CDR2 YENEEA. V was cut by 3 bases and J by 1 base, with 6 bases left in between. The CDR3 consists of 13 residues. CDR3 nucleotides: TGTGCCAGCAGCTTCGGAGGGAACACTGAAGCTTTCTTT. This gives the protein CASSFGGNTEAFF.

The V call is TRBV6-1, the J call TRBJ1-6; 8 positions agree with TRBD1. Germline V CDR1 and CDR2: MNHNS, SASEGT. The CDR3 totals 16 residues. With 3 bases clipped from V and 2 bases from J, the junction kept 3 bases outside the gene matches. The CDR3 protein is CASSDRGLAYNSPLHF. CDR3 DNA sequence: TGTGCCAGCAGTGACAGGGGGCTAGCCTATAATTCACCCCTCCACTTT.

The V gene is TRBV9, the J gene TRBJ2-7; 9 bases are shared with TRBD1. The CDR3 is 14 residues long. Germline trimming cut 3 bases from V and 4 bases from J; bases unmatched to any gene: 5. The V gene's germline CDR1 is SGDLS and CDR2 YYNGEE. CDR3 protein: CASSGRDREYEQYF. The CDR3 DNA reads TGTGCCAGCAGCGGTAGGGACAGGGAATACGAGCAGTACTTC.

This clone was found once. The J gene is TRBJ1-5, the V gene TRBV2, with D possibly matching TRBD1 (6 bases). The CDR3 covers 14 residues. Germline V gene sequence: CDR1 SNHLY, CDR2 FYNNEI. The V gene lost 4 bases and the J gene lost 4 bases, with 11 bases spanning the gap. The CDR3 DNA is TGTGCCAGCAGTGGGACAGCCCGAAATCAGCCCCAGCATTTT. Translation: CASSGTARNQPQHF.

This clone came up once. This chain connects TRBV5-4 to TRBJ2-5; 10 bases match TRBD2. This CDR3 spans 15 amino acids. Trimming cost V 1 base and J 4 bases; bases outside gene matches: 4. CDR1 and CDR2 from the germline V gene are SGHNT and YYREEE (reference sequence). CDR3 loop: CASSLTLAGGETQYF. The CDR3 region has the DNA TGTGCCAGCAGCTTGACCTTAGCGGGAGGAGAGACCCAGTACTTC.

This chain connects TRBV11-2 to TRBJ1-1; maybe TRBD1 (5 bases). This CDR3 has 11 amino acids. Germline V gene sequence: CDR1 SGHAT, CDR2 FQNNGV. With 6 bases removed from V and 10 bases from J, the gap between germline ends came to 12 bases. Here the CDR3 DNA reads TGTGCCAGCAGTACGCGGGGGGGAGCTTTCTTT. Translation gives CASSTRGGAFF.

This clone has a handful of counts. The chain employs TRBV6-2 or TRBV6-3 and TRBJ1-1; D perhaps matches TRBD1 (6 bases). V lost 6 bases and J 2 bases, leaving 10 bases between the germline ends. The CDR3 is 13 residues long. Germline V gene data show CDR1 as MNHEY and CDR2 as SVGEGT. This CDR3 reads CASSRTENTEAFF. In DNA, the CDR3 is TGTGCCAGCAGCCGGACAGAAAACACTGAAGCTTTCTTT.

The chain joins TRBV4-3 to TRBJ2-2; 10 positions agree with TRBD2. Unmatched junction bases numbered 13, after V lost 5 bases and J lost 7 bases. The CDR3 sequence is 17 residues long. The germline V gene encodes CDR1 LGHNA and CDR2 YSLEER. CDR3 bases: TGCGCCAGCAGCTTACACGCTAGCGGGAGCGCTGACGGGGAGCTGTTTTTT. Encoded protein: CASSLHASGSADGELFF.

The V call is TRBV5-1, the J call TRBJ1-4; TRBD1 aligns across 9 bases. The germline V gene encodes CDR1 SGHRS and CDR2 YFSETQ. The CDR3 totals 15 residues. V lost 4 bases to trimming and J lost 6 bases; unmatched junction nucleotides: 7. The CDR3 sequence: CASSPDRGGYEKLFF. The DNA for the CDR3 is TGCGCCAGCAGCCCTGACAGGGGGGGATATGAAAAACTGTTTTTT.

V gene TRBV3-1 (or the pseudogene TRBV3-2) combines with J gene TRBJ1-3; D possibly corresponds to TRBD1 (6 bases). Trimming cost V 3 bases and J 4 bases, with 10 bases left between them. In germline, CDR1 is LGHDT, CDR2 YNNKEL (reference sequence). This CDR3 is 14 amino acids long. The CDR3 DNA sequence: TGTGCCAGCAGCCACCAGGGACACGGAAACACCATATATTTT. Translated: CASSHQGHGNTIYF.

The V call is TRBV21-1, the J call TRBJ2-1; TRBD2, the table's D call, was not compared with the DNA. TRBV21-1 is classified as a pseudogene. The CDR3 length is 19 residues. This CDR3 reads CASSKGRTSAESPINEQFF. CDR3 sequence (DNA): TGTGCCAGCAGCAAAGGTAGGACTAGCGCCGAGTCCCCAATAAATGAGCAGTTCTTC.

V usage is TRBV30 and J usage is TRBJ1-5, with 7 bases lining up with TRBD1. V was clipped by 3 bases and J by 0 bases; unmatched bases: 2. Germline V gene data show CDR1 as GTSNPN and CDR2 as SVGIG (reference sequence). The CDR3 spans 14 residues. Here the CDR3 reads CAWRGQTSNQPQHF. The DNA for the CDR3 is TGTGCCTGGAGGGGACAGACTAGCAATCAGCCCCAGCATTTT. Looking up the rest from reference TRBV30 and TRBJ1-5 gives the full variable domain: SQTIHQWPATLVQPVGSPLSLECTVEGTSNPNLYWYRQAAGRGLQLLFYSVGIGQISSEVPQNLSASRPQDRQFILSSKKLLLSDSGFYLCAWRGQTSNQPQHFGDGTRLSIL.

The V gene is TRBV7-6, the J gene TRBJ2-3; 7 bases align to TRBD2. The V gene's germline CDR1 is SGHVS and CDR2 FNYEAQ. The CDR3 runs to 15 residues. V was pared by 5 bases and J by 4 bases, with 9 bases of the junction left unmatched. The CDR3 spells CASSASGTGADTQYF. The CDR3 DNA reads TGTGCCAGCAGCGCGAGCGGGACCGGCGCAGATACGCAGTATTTT.

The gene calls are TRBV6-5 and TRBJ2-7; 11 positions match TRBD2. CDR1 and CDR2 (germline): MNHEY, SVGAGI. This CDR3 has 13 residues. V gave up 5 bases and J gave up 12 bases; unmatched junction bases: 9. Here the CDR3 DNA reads TGTGCCAGCAGTCAGGGGACTAGCGGACGTTCGTACTTC. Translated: CASSQGTSGRSYF.

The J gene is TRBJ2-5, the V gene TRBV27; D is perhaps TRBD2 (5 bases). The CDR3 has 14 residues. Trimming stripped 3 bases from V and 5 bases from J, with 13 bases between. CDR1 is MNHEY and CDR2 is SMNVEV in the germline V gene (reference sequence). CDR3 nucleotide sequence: TGTGCCAGCAGTTTCCGCCGGGGTTTGGAGACCCAGTACTTC. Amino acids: CASSFRRGLETQYF.

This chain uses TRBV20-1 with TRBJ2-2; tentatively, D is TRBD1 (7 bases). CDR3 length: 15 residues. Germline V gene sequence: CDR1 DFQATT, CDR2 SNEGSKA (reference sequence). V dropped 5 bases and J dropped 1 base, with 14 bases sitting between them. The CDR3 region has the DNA TGCAGTGCTCGTGCGGGACAGTTGAACACCGGGGAGCTGTTTTTT. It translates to CSARAGQLNTGELFF.

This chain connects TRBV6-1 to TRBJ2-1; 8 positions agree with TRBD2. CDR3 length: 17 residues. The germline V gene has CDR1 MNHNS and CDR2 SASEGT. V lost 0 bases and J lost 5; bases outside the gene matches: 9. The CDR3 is CASSEAGGGWVNNEQFF. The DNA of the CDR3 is TGTGCCAGCAGTGAAGCCGGGGGGGGTTGGGTAAACAATGAGCAGTTCTTC.

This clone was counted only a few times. CDR3 nucleotides: TGCGCCAGCAGCGCGATCTCCAAAGACACTGAAGCTTTCTTT. It is translated as CASSAISKDTEAFF. V is TRBV10-2 and J is TRBJ1-1; no firm D call. Germline CDR1 WSHSY, CDR2 SAAADI. The CDR3 runs 14 residues. Trimming pared 6 bases from V and 3 bases from J, leaving 14 bases between.

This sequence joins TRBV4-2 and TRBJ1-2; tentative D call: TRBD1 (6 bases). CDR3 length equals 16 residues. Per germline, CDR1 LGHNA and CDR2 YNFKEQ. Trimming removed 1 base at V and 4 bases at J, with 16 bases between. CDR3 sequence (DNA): TGTGCCAGCAGCCAAGCGGGTGGGCAGGGGTCCTATGGCTACACCTTC. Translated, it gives CASSQAGGQGSYGYTF.

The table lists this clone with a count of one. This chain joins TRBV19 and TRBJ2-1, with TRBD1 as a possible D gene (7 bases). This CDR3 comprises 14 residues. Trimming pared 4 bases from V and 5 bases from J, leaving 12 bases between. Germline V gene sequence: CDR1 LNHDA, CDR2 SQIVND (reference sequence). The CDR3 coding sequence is TGTGCCAGTAGTAGACTAGGGACAGACAATGAGCAGTTCTTC. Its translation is CASSRLGTDNEQFF.

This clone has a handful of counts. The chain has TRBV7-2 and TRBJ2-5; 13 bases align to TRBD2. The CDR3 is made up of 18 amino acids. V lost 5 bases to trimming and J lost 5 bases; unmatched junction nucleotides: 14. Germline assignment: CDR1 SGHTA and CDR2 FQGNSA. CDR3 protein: CASSPSPGTSGIVETQYF. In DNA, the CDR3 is TGTGCCAGCAGCCCATCCCCCGGGACTAGCGGGATTGTGGAGACCCAGTACTTC.

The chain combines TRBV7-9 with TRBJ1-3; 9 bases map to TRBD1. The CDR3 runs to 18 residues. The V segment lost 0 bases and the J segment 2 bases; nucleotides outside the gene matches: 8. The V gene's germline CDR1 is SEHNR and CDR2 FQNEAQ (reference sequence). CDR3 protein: CASSLAWGQGSAGNTIYF. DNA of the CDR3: TGTGCCAGCAGCTTAGCGTGGGGACAGGGTTCTGCTGGAAACACCATATATTTT. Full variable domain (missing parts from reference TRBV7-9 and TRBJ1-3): DTGVSQNPRHKITKRGQNVTFRCDPISEHNRLYWYRQTLGQGPEFLTYFQNEAQLEKSRLLSDRFSAERPKGSFSTLEIQRTEQGDSAMYLCASSLAWGQGSAGNTIYFGEGSWLTVV.

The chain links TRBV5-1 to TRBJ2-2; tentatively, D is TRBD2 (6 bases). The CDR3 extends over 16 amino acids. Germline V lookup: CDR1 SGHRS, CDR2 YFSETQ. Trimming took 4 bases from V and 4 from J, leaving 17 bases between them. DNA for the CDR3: TGCGCCAGCAGCCCCCATCGGGACTTCTCCACCGGGGAGCTGTTTTTT. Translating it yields CASSPHRDFSTGELFF.

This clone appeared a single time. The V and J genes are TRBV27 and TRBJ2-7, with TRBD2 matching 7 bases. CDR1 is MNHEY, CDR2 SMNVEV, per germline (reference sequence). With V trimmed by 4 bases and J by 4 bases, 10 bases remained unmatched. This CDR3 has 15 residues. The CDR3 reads CASSSAGWGSYEQYF. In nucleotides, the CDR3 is TGTGCCAGCAGTTCAGCGGGATGGGGGTCTTACGAGCAGTACTTC.

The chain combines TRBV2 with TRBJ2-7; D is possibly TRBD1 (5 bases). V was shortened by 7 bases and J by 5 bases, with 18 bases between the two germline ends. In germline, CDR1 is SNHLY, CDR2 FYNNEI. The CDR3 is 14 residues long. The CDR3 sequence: CASKGLERIHEQYF. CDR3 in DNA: TGTGCCAGCAAGGGGCTAGAAAGAATCCACGAGCAGTACTTC.

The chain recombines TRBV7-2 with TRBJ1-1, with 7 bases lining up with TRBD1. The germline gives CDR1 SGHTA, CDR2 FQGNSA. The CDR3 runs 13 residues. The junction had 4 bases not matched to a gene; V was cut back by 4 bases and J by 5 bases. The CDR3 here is CASSWTGGTEAFF. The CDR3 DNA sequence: TGTGCCAGCAGCTGGACAGGAGGTACTGAAGCTTTCTTT.

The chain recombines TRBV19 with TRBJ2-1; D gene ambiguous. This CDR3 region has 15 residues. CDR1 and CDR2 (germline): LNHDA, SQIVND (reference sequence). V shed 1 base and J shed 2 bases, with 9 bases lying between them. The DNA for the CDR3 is TGTGCCAGTAGTATAGTAGTTAGTACCTACAATGAGCAGTTCTTC. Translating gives CASSIVVSTYNEQFF.